The present T cell receptor (beta chain) was sequenced within a study of persistence of HIV-infected CD4 T cells. Broader study findings: Degenerate expanded CDR3beta sequences were enriched among CMV- and Gag-responding cells.

The immunoSEQ assay was version 4, run in survey mode. Sequenced by immunoSEQ multiplex PCR; TCRdb stores in-frame clones only, minus some. The sample holds thousands of clones, approximately 77% seen once. An overlapping HIV-1 Gag peptide pool stimulated these cells at 0.85 to 1 ug/peptide/mL. Sorting selected CD4+ T cells upregulating both CD40 ligand and CD69. CD8+ T cells were removed from PBMCs prior to stimulation. The CDR3 extends over 15 amino acids. Germline lookup yields CDR1 WNHNN and CDR2 SYGVQD (reference sequence). V was cut by 4 bases and J by 6 bases, with 16 bases left in between. Note on this clone: Its antigen is currently unknown.

Source: CD4+ T cells sorted from PBMCs after approximately 19-hour stimulation, taken from a patient who received antiretroviral therapy. This receptor was taken from an adult woman with HIV who was CMV-seropositive. The chain is built from TRBV10-1 and TRBJ2-1; the D gene is possibly TRBD2 (5 bases). CDR3 in DNA: TGCGCCAGCAGTGGCGGCGGGTCACGGGGCAATGAGCAGTTCTTC. Protein sequence: CASSGGGSRGNEQFF.